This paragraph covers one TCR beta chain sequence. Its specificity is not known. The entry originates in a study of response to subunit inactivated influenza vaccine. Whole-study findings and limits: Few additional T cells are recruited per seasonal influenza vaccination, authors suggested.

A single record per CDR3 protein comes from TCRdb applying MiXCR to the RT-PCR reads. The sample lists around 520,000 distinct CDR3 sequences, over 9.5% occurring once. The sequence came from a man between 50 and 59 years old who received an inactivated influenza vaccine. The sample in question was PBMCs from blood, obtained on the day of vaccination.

The CDR3 bases are TGCAGTGCTAGTCCCAGGGCGGATTCACCCCTCCACTTT. Translating it yields CSASPRADSPLHF. The chain uses TRBV20-1 and TRBJ1-6; D might be TRBD1 (5 bases). This CDR3 region has 13 residues. Trimming removed 3 bases from V and 8 bases from J, with 11 bases in between. Germline loops: CDR1 DFQATT, CDR2 SNEGSKA (reference sequence).